What follows are 25 T cell receptor beta chains derived from one specimen sequenced in a study of T cell therapy after organ transplantation. These receptors are not linked to any known antigen. Time point denoted: 4-8 weeks after completion of therapy. The table came from immunoSEQ multiplex PCR; TCRdb's copy has only in-frame clones and leaves some out. The sample holds 4,500 or so clones, around 68% seen once. The starting material was CD8+ T cells from blood, obtained after autologous CMV-specific T cell therapy. These receptors all come from a human patient who had received a solid organ transplant and had CMV disease. The graft donor may have given rise to some T cells.

This rearrangement joins TRBV11-2 to TRBJ2-5, with D tentatively TRBD2 (7 bases). This CDR3 region has 17 residues. Germline assignment: CDR1 SGHAT and CDR2 FQNNGV. The germline V and J ends were trimmed by 6 bases and 1 base, with 21 bases remaining between them. The CDR3 DNA sequence: TGTGCCAGCAGTCCACCCTGGGGGGGGGCCTCCCAAGAGACCCAGTACTTC. Its protein product is CASSPPWGGASQETQYF.

This sequence joins TRBV10-3 and TRBJ2-3, with 14 bases identical to TRBD2. CDR1 ENHRY and CDR2 SYGVKD come from the germline V gene. The junction had 22 bases not matched to a gene; V was cut back by 0 bases and J by 5 bases. CDR3 length: 23 residues. CDR3 bases: TGTGCCATCAGTGAGTCTTACGCCCTTTACGTCTTGGGACTAGCGGGAGCAGTAGATACGCAGTATTTT. It specifies CAISESYALYVLGLAGAVDTQYF.

J is TRBJ2-1 and V is TRBV7-3; 8 nucleotides align to TRBD2. Trimming removed 5 bases from V and 12 bases from J; junction bases left unmatched: 18. This CDR3 contains 16 residues. Germline-derived CDR1 and CDR2 are SGHTA and FQGTGA. The CDR3 DNA reads as TGTGCCAGCAGCATCCATGAGCGGGGGCTCCTCTCGGTGCAGTTCTTC. Protein sequence: CASSIHERGLLSVQFF.

The chain links TRBV7-9 to TRBJ2-3; unclear D gene. The ends were cut back, 3 bases at V and 4 bases at J, with 2 bases in the middle. Germline CDR1 reads SEHNR; CDR2 reads FQNEAQ (reference sequence). This CDR3 has 11 residues. In DNA form, the CDR3 reads TGTGCCAGCAGCTTCTCAGATACGCAGTATTTT. The encoded protein is CASSFSDTQYF. Full variable domain (outside the CDR3, taken from reference TRBV7-9 and TRBJ2-3): DTGVSQNPRHKITKRGQNVTFRCDPISEHNRLYWYRQTLGQGPEFLTYFQNEAQLEKSRLLSDRFSAERPKGSFSTLEIQRTEQGDSAMYLCASSFSDTQYFGPGTRLTVL.

The CDR3, as DNA: TGTGCCAGCAGCTTGGAATGGGCGGCTGGTGAGCAGTTCTTC. It codes for CASSLEWAAGEQFF. The chain employs TRBV5-4 and TRBJ2-1; D not certain. V lost 0 bases, J lost 9 bases, and 13 bases lay in between. Looked up from germline, CDR1 is SGHNT and CDR2 is YYREEE (reference sequence). The CDR3 has 14 residues.

The chain uses TRBV6-5 and TRBJ2-1; unclear D gene. Per germline, CDR1 MNHEY and CDR2 SVGAGI. The CDR3 totals 14 residues. V shed 4 bases and J shed 7 bases, with 14 bases lying between them. CDR3 loop: CASSLAPTLNEQFF. DNA for the CDR3: TGTGCCAGCAGTTTAGCTCCTACCCTTAATGAGCAGTTCTTC.

The chain uses TRBV7-8 and TRBJ1-1, with D perhaps TRBD1 (6 bases). CDR3 length: 18 amino acids. The V gene's germline CDR1 is SGHVS and CDR2 FQNEAQ. V was cut by 1 base and J by 4 bases, with 22 bases left in between. The CDR3: CASSLVQGNGYEGTEAFF. CDR3 nucleotide sequence: TGTGCCAGCAGCTTAGTACAGGGCAATGGGTATGAAGGCACTGAAGCTTTCTTT.

The V and J genes are TRBV6-6 and TRBJ2-7; D is unclear. Germline CDR1 MNHNY, CDR2 SVGAGI (reference sequence). CDR3 length equals 13 residues. Trimming took off 0 bases at V and 3 bases at J, with 6 bases between the two ends. DNA for the CDR3: TGTGCCAGCAGTTACTCAGGCAGCTACGAGCAGTACTTC. It is translated as CASSYSGSYEQYF.

The V and J genes are TRBV27 and TRBJ2-7, with D uncertain. This CDR3 region has 16 residues. Germline assignment: CDR1 MNHEY and CDR2 SMNVEV (reference sequence). V lost 3 bases and J lost 3, with 18 bases in between. The CDR3 nucleotides read TGTGCCAGCAGTTTGTCCACCGAAGTCTTGAACTACGAGCAGTACTTC. Translation gives CASSLSTEVLNYEQYF.

The chain carries TRBV11-2 and TRBJ2-5, with D maybe TRBD1 (6 bases). Germline V lookup: CDR1 SGHAT, CDR2 FQNNGV. Between the trimmed V and J ends, which lost 4 bases and 5 bases, there was a span of 14 bases. The CDR3 covers 14 residues. The CDR3 coding sequence is TGTGCCAGCAGCTCGTTCACAGGGTTGGAGACCCAGTACTTC. Amino acid sequence: CASSSFTGLETQYF. The variable domain in full, completed from reference TRBV11-2 and TRBJ2-5, reads EAGVAQSPRYKIIEKRQSVAFWCNPISGHATLYWYQQILGQGPKLLIQFQNNGVVDDSQLPKDRFSAERLKGVDSTLKIQPAKLEDSAVYLCASSSFTGLETQYFGPGTRLLVL.

The chain carries TRBV15 and TRBJ1-4; 7 nucleotides line up with TRBD1. The trim removed 2 bases at V and 4 bases at J, leaving 7 bases unmatched. Germline V gives CDR1 LNHNV, CDR2 YYDKDF (reference sequence). This CDR3 has 16 residues. The CDR3 sequence is CATSRTTGVLNEKLFF. The CDR3 DNA follows: TGTGCCACCAGCAGAACTACAGGGGTCCTTAATGAAAAACTGTTTTTT.

This clone has only one observation. V and J are TRBV19 and TRBJ1-5; D gene uncertain. This CDR3 is built from 15 residues. Germline V gene lookup returns CDR1 LNHDA and CDR2 SQIVND (reference sequence). Between the trimmed V and J ends, which lost 4 bases and 0 bases, there was a span of 10 bases. The DNA for the CDR3 is TGTGCCAGTAGTAGGTCGCGCTATAGCAATCAGCCCCAGCATTTT. Translated: CASSRSRYSNQPQHF.

The chain has TRBV9 and TRBJ2-7, with TRBD1 identical over 11 bases. V trimming: 0 bases; J trimming: 3 bases; junction bases outside the gene matches: 2. Germline lookup yields CDR1 SGDLS and CDR2 YYNGEE. The CDR3 is 15 residues long. The chain's CDR3 is CASSVGGTGGYEQYF. The CDR3 DNA sequence: TGTGCCAGCAGCGTAGGAGGGACAGGGGGCTACGAGCAGTACTTC.

This CDR3 reads CASSPDWGVREQFF. CDR3 nucleotide sequence: TGTGCCAGCAGCCCCGATTGGGGAGTGCGTGAGCAGTTCTTC. The rearrangement uses TRBV7-9 and TRBJ2-1; weak D call: TRBD2 (5 bases). Between the trimmed V and J ends, which lost 5 bases and 9 bases, there was a span of 17 bases. The CDR3 is 14 residues long. Germline CDR1 SEHNR, CDR2 FQNEAQ (reference sequence).

The rearrangement joins TRBV28 to TRBJ2-7, with D maybe TRBD2 (5 bases). CDR3 size: 13 residues. Germline V gene sequence: CDR1 MDHEN, CDR2 SYDVKM. The V gene lost 7 bases and the J gene lost 0 bases, with 10 bases spanning the gap. The CDR3 DNA reads TGTGCCAGCAAAGCGGCTAGCTCCTACGAGCAGTACTTC. Amino acid sequence: CASKAASSYEQYF.

This clone is deemed large. The chain joins TRBV2 to TRBJ1-4; possibly TRBD1 for D (6 bases). The CDR3 has 16 amino acids. V shed 2 bases and J shed 4 bases, with 14 bases lying between them. Germline V gene data show CDR1 as SNHLY and CDR2 as FYNNEI. CDR3 loop: CASSESMGHGNEKLFF. CDR3 nucleotide sequence: TGTGCCAGCAGTGAATCTATGGGACACGGTAATGAAAAACTGTTTTTT.

The chain uses TRBV7-9 and TRBJ1-2, with no clear D. The CDR3 loop spans 13 amino acids. Per germline, CDR1 SEHNR and CDR2 FQNEAQ (reference sequence). V was cut by 4 bases and J by 0 bases, with 6 bases left in between. The CDR3 DNA is TGTGCCAGCAGCTCGATAACTAACTATGGCTACACCTTC. Translating gives CASSSITNYGYTF.

The chain recombines TRBV11-2 with TRBJ1-1; D might be TRBD1 (5 bases). Germline CDR1 reads SGHAT; CDR2 reads FQNNGV. V lost 6 bases to trimming and J lost 1 base, with 9 bases between them. The CDR3 runs 13 residues. The DNA of the CDR3 is TGTGCCAGCAGTTCCCAGGGGAACACTGAAGCTTTCTTT. Residues: CASSSQGNTEAFF.

By sample share, this clone is large. The rearrangement uses TRBV19 and TRBJ2-1, with D uncertain. The length of the CDR3 is 15 residues. Germline V gene lookup returns CDR1 LNHDA and CDR2 SQIVND (reference sequence). The V end was cut by 6 bases, the J end by 0 bases, with 12 bases between. The CDR3 bases are TGTGCCAGTAGGGCCTTTCTCTTCTCCTACAATGAGCAGTTCTTC. Its protein product is CASRAFLFSYNEQFF.

This clone was counted only a few times. The chain is built from TRBV27 and TRBJ2-7; 9 bases fit TRBD2. The CDR3 runs 14 residues. The V gene end was trimmed by 8 bases and the J gene end by 2 bases; junction bases not matched to a gene: 7. CDR1 is MNHEY and CDR2 is SMNVEV in the germline V gene (reference sequence). The CDR3 sequence is CASSGGGGTYEQYF. CDR3 in DNA: TGTGCCAGCTCTGGCGGGGGGGGAACCTACGAGCAGTACTTC.

The rearrangement links TRBV6-9 to TRBJ2-5; D may be TRBD1 (5 bases). Germline CDR1 reads MNHGY; CDR2 reads SVAAGI. V was clipped by 3 bases and J by 8 bases, with 13 bases between them. This CDR3 spans 13 amino acids. CDR3 region: CASSYSNQGTQYF. The DNA of the CDR3 is TGTGCCAGCAGTTACTCGAACCAGGGCACCCAGTACTTC.

This sequence joins TRBV5-6 and TRBJ2-5; weak D call: TRBD1 (5 bases). Trimming stripped 4 bases from V and 5 bases from J, with 21 bases between. This CDR3 has 16 residues. Germline V CDR1 and CDR2: SGHDT, YYEEEE. CDR3 in DNA: TGTGCCAGCAGCCGCTTCGTGGGGCAGGGCTTGGAGACCCAGTACTTC. It translates to CASSRFVGQGLETQYF.

This clone was counted once. The CDR3 here is CASSPPRWGMNTEAFF. CDR3 bases: TGTGCCAGCAGCCCCCCTCGGTGGGGAATGAACACTGAAGCTTTCTTT. V is TRBV14 and J is TRBJ1-1; D is unresolved. Germline V lookup: CDR1 SGHDN, CDR2 FVKESK. CDR3 length: 16 residues. Trimming shortened V by 4 bases and J by 0 bases, and 15 bases separated the two germline ends.

The chain combines TRBV6-5 with TRBJ2-5; 9 bases align to TRBD1. The germline gives CDR1 MNHEY, CDR2 SVGAGI. V dropped 6 bases and J dropped 4; count of bases not matched to a gene: 9. The CDR3 runs 15 residues. In nucleotides, the CDR3 is TGTGCCAGCAGCTTTTGGGACAGGGTGGGAGAGACCCAGTACTTC. Translated, it gives CASSFWDRVGETQYF.

In this sample, this clone turned up once. The V gene is TRBV4-1, the J gene TRBJ2-7, with D perhaps assigned TRBD1 or TRBD2 (5 bases each). Trimming stripped 3 bases from V and 7 bases from J, with 28 bases between. The CDR3 contains 18 residues. Germline V gives CDR1 MGHRA, CDR2 YSYEKL. The CDR3, as DNA: TGCGCCAGCAGCCAGACTGTATCCGGGGCAGGCCTTACGGAAGAGCAGTACTTC. Translated: CASSQTVSGAGLTEEQYF.